These T cell receptor beta chains were read from a single sample in a study of vaccination effects on CD4 cells after COVID-19. The protocol was immunoSEQ multiplex PCR, while the TCRdb copy is restricted to in-frame clones and leaves out a portion. The sample yields about 59,000 clones, roughly 78% seen once. These receptors' targets are unknown. This specimen was CD4+ T cells from PBMCs cultured with HCoV-OC43 spike peptides, taken after COVID-19 vaccination. The receptors were gathered from a human donor who received a COVID-19 vaccine. Each CDR3 is given with its conserved first and last residue. A D gene is named only where the DNA matches it firmly. Clone sizes are given selectively: once, few, many, or a class where the clone is expanded.

CDR3: CASADRDKGTEAFF
DNA: TGTGCCAGCGCGGACCGGGACAAGGGCACTGAAGCTTTCTTT
V: TRBV6-5
J: TRBJ1-1
size: .
D: .

CDR3: CASRGPNQETQYF
DNA: TGTGCCAGTAGGGGGCCGAACCAAGAGACCCAGTACTTC
V: TRBV19
J: TRBJ2-5
size: .
D: .

CDR3: CASSIRQVIYGYTF
DNA: TGTGCCAGCAGTATTCGACAGGTCATCTATGGCTACACCTTC
V: TRBV28
J: TRBJ1-2
size: .
D: .

CDR3: CATSDSKQNEKLFF
DNA: TGTGCCACCAGTGATTCGAAACAGAATGAAAAACTGTTTTTT
V: TRBV24-1
J: TRBJ1-4
size: once
D: .

CDR3: CASSSSFSGTQPQHF
DNA: TGTGCCAGCAGCTCGTCTTTCAGTGGGACTCAGCCCCAGCATTTT
V: TRBV5-8
J: TRBJ1-5
size: .
D: .

CDR3: CATRGQGNTGELFF
DNA: TGTGCCACCAGAGGACAGGGCAACACCGGGGAGCTGTTTTTT
V: TRBV24-1
J: TRBJ2-2
size: .
D: TRBD1

CDR3: CASAGTYNEQFF
DNA: TGTGCCAGCGCAGGGACCTACAATGAGCAGTTCTTC
V: TRBV12-3/TRBV12-4
J: TRBJ2-1
size: once
D: .

CDR3: CASSQTGGRTDTQYF
DNA: TGTGCCAGCAGTCAGACAGGGGGTCGCACAGATACGCAGTATTTT
V: TRBV6-5
J: TRBJ2-3
size: .
D: TRBD1

CDR3: CASRRTVEKLFF
DNA: TGTGCCAGCCGGCGGACAGTGGAAAAACTGTTTTTT
V: TRBV28
J: TRBJ1-4
size: .
D: .

CDR3: CASSVNEKETQYF
DNA: TGTGCCAGCAGTGTGAACGAGAAAGAGACCCAGTACTTC
V: TRBV2
J: TRBJ2-5
size: .
D: .

CDR3: CASSLRQGYNEQFF
DNA: TGTGCCAGCAGCCTACGCCAAGGGTACAATGAGCAGTTCTTC
V: TRBV5-4
J: TRBJ2-1
size: .
D: .

CDR3: CATSEGTGDTGELFF
DNA: TGTGCCACCTCGGAAGGGACAGGGGATACCGGGGAGCTGTTTTTT
V: TRBV24-1
J: TRBJ2-2
size: few
D: TRBD1

CDR3: CASSPLDGQNYGYTF
DNA: TGTGCCAGCAGCCCCTTGGACGGCCAGAACTATGGCTACACCTTC
V: TRBV14
J: TRBJ1-2
size: .
D: .

CDR3: CASSLAGGQETQYF
DNA: TGCGCCAGCAGCTTGGCCGGGGGACAGGAGACCCAGTACTTC
V: TRBV5-1
J: TRBJ2-5
size: .
D: .

CDR3: CASSPNTGSSNEKLFF
DNA: TGTGCCAGCAGCCCGAATACAGGGAGTAGTAATGAAAAACTGTTTTTT
V: TRBV7-2
J: TRBJ1-4
size: .
D: .

CDR3: CASSLTGGYTEAFF
DNA: TGTGCCAGCAGCTTGACCGGGGGGTACACTGAAGCTTTCTTT
V: TRBV6-5
J: TRBJ1-1
size: once
D: .

CDR3: CARSLFPHLYGYTF
DNA: TGTGCCAGAAGCTTGTTCCCACACCTCTATGGCTACACCTTC
V: TRBV5-3
J: TRBJ1-2
size: .
D: .

CDR3: CASRDNANYGYTF
DNA: TGCGCCAGCCGGGACAACGCTAACTATGGCTACACCTTC
V: TRBV5-1
J: TRBJ1-2
size: .
D: .

CDR3: CASRGQLVGNTIYF
DNA: TGTGCCAGCAGGGGACAGTTAGTTGGAAACACCATATATTTT
V: TRBV2
J: TRBJ1-3
size: .
D: TRBD1

CDR3: CASSQDRNTGELFF
DNA: TGTGCCAGCAGCCAAGACAGGAACACCGGGGAGCTGTTTTTT
V: TRBV7-3
J: TRBJ2-2
size: .
D: .

CDR3: CASSALGRPSQETQYF
DNA: TGTGCCAGCAGCGCACTGGGCCGACCCAGCCAAGAGACCCAGTACTTC
V: TRBV9
J: TRBJ2-5
size: once
D: .

CDR3: CASSEGQVRTDTQYF
DNA: TGTGCCAGCAGCGAGGGACAGGTGCGGACAGATACGCAGTATTTT
V: TRBV5-6
J: TRBJ2-3
size: .
D: TRBD1

CDR3: CASSPLSGQGRLDYGYTF
DNA: TGTGCCAGCTCACCACTATCGGGACAGGGGCGATTAGACTATGGCTACACCTTC
V: TRBV18
J: TRBJ1-2
size: .
D: TRBD1

CDR3: CASSASGGNSYNEQFF
DNA: TGTGCCAGCAGTGCGAGCGGGGGGAACTCCTACAATGAGCAGTTCTTC
V: TRBV6-4
J: TRBJ2-1
size: once
D: TRBD2

CDR3: CASSPPGGENEQFF
DNA: TGTGCCAGCAGCCCCCCGGGAGGCGAGAATGAGCAGTTCTTC
V: TRBV7-2
J: TRBJ2-1
size: few
D: TRBD2

CDR3: CASSQQAAVKQFF
DNA: TGTGCCAGCAGCCAACAGGCCGCGGTGAAGCAGTTCTTC
V: TRBV14
J: TRBJ2-1
size: .
D: .

CDR3: CASTRMGQNTGELFF
DNA: TGCGCCAGCACTCGCATGGGACAGAACACCGGGGAGCTGTTTTTT
V: TRBV5-1
J: TRBJ2-2
size: .
D: .

CDR3: CASSSSGDTEAFF
DNA: TGCGCCAGCAGCTCCTCAGGGGACACTGAAGCTTTCTTT
V: TRBV5-1
J: TRBJ1-1
size: .
D: .

CDR3: CASSPRDAPSTQYF
DNA: TGCGCCAGCAGCCCTCGAGATGCCCCGAGCACGCAGTATTTT
V: TRBV5-1
J: TRBJ2-3
size: .
D: .

CDR3: CASSLRQVSTGELFF
DNA: TGTGCCAGCAGCTTGCGCCAGGTCAGCACCGGGGAGCTGTTTTTT
V: TRBV5-8
J: TRBJ2-2
size: .
D: .

CDR3: CASSPGHWSSYNEQFF
DNA: TGTGCCAGCAGCCCGGGACATTGGAGCTCCTACAATGAGCAGTTCTTC
V: TRBV5-4
J: TRBJ2-1
size: once
D: .

CDR3: CATSDPSGGGETQYF
DNA: TGTGCCACCAGTGATCCCTCGGGAGGTGGGGAGACCCAGTACTTC
V: TRBV24-1
J: TRBJ2-5
size: once
D: TRBD2

CDR3: CASSYDSQETQYF
DNA: TGTGCCAGCAGCTACGACAGTCAAGAGACCCAGTACTTC
V: TRBV12-3/TRBV12-4
J: TRBJ2-5
size: once
D: .

CDR3: CASSSGLSGANVLTF
DNA: TGTGCCAGCTCATCGGGACTCTCTGGGGCCAACGTCCTGACTTTC
V: TRBV18
J: TRBJ2-6
size: .
D: .

CDR3: CASSFGGRDTEAFF
DNA: TGCGCCAGCAGCTTCGGGGGGCGAGACACTGAAGCTTTCTTT
V: TRBV5-1
J: TRBJ1-1
size: .
D: .

CDR3: CASSAHGTSEETQYF
DNA: TGTGCCAGCAGTGCACACGGGACTAGCGAAGAGACCCAGTACTTC
V: TRBV28
J: TRBJ2-5
size: .
D: TRBD2

CDR3: CASSIQGVGNTIYF
DNA: TGTGCCAGCAGCATACAGGGGGTCGGAAACACCATATATTTT
V: TRBV7-9
J: TRBJ1-3
size: few
D: TRBD1

CDR3: CASSVRDRVWGANVLTF
DNA: TGTGCCAGCAGCGTAAGGGACAGGGTGTGGGGGGCCAACGTCCTGACTTTC
V: TRBV9
J: TRBJ2-6
size: .
D: TRBD1

CDR3: CASSPGLAGASDTQYF
DNA: TGTGCCAGCAGCCCCGGACTAGCGGGGGCCTCAGATACGCAGTATTTT
V: TRBV6-6
J: TRBJ2-3
size: .
D: TRBD2

CDR3: CASRGAASTDTQYF
DNA: TGTGCCAGCAGGGGGGCAGCGAGCACAGATACGCAGTATTTT
V: TRBV6-5
J: TRBJ2-3
size: .
D: .

CDR3: CASSWGLSSTDTQYF
DNA: TGTGCCAGCAGTTGGGGTCTCTCTAGCACAGATACGCAGTATTTT
V: TRBV7-3
J: TRBJ2-3
size: few
D: .

CDR3: CASSASGGQIYNEQFF
DNA: TGTGCCAGTAGTGCATCAGGGGGCCAGATTTACAATGAGCAGTTCTTC
V: TRBV19
J: TRBJ2-1
size: .
D: TRBD1

CDR3: CASRLARLAGGQHEQFF
DNA: TGTGCAAGTCGCTTAGCACGCCTAGCGGGGGGACAACATGAGCAGTTCTTC
V: TRBV12-2
J: TRBJ2-1
size: .
D: .

CDR3: CASSLGHYNEQFF
DNA: TGTGCCAGCAGTCTAGGACATTACAATGAGCAGTTCTTC
V: TRBV12-3/TRBV12-4
J: TRBJ2-1
size: .
D: .

CDR3: CASSANNYGYTF
DNA: TGTGCCAGCAGTGCGAACAACTATGGCTACACCTTC
V: TRBV2
J: TRBJ1-2
size: .
D: .

CDR3: CASKGQGDSYNEQFF
DNA: TGCGCCAGTAAGGGACAGGGGGACTCCTACAATGAGCAGTTCTTC
V: TRBV5-1
J: TRBJ2-1
size: few
D: TRBD1

CDR3: CASSQFPTFEQFF
DNA: TGCGCCAGCAGCCAATTTCCGACTTTTGAGCAGTTCTTC
V: TRBV4-1
J: TRBJ2-1
size: .
D: .

CDR3: CASSEQGYEKLFF
DNA: TGTGCCAGCAGTGAACAGGGTTACGAAAAACTGTTTTTT
V: TRBV6-1
J: TRBJ1-4
size: .
D: .

CDR3: CASSSRGTAKNIQYF
DNA: TGTGCCAGCAGCTCGAGGGGAACAGCCAAAAACATTCAGTACTTC
V: TRBV5-6
J: TRBJ2-4
size: .
D: .